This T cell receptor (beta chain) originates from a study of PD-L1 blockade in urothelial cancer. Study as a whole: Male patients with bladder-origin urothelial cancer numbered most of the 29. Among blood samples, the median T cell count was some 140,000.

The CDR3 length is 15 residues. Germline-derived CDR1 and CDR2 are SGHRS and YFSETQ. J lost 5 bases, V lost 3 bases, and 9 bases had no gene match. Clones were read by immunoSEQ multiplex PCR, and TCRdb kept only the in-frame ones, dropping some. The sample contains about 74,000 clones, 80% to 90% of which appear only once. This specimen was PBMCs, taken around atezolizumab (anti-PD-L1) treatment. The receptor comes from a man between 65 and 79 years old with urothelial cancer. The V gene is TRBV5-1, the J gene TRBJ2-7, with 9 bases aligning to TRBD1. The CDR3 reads CASSWRGTGLNEQYF. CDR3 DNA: TGCGCCAGCAGCTGGCGGGGGACAGGGTTGAACGAGCAGTACTTC.